Listed below are T cell receptor beta chains from one sample, sequenced in a study of cytomegalovirus exposure and HLA in healthy donors. Data came from immunoSEQ multiplex PCR; TCRdb stores just in-frame clones and leaves some out. The sample carries approximately 190,000 clones, about four fifths recorded once. Sample: PBMCs. The receptor set was obtained from a woman aged 30 to 39 in good health and CMV-seropositive. The CDR3 runs from the conserved cysteine through the conserved F or W. The D gene is left open where the match is weak. Size tells how often a clone was seen (once, few, many) or the class of an expanded clone, and some rows leave it out.

d_gene	j_gene	abundance	v_gene	CDR3aa	CDR3nt
TRBD1	TRBJ1-1	-	TRBV9	CASSPHAGGYTEAFF	TGTGCCAGCAGCCCTCATGCAGGGGGCTACACTGAAGCTTTCTTT
TRBD1	TRBJ2-7	-	TRBV27	CASSLSPPGAGGVYEQYF	TGTGCCAGCAGTTTATCCCCGCCCGGGGCAGGGGGCGTCTACGAGCAGTACTTC
TRBD2	TRBJ2-7	-	TRBV6-5	CASSFGGDAYEQYF	TGTGCCAGCAGTTTTGGGGGGGACGCCTACGAGCAGTACTTC
-	TRBJ2-5	-	TRBV6-5	CASSSDRIETQYF	TGTGCCAGCAGTTCCGACAGGATAGAGACCCAGTACTTC
TRBD2	TRBJ2-1	-	TRBV2	CASNGGGSYNEQFF	TGTGCCAGCAACGGCGGGGGCTCCTACAATGAGCAGTTCTTC
-	TRBJ2-5	-	TRBV7-6	CASSLRADKETQYF	TGTGCCAGCAGCTTACGTGCGGATAAGGAGACCCAGTACTTC
-	TRBJ2-7	once	TRBV29-1	CSVEDRIGGGREQYF	TGCAGCGTTGAAGATCGGATTGGGGGGGGCCGCGAGCAGTACTTC
-	TRBJ1-2	-	TRBV9	CASSEGTTNYGYTF	TGTGCCAGCAGCGAGGGGACAACTAACTATGGCTACACCTTC
TRBD1	TRBJ1-5	-	TRBV28	CASSFYLGTGASQPQHF	TGTGCCAGCAGTTTTTACCTGGGGACAGGGGCGAGTCAGCCCCAGCATTTT
-	TRBJ1-1	-	TRBV2	CASRDSRSAFF	TGTGCCAGCAGGGACAGTCGCTCGGCTTTCTTT
-	TRBJ1-5	-	TRBV28	CASSRTVGQPQHF	TGTGCCAGCAGTAGGACAGTGGGTCAGCCCCAGCATTTT
TRBD1	TRBJ2-7	-	TRBV18	CASSLDRVNEQYF	TGTGCCAGCTCCCTGGACAGGGTAAACGAGCAGTACTTC
TRBD1	TRBJ1-4	once	TRBV7-7	CASSPTGAIGEKLFF	TGTGCTAGCAGTCCGACAGGGGCAATAGGTGAAAAACTGTTTTTT
-	TRBJ2-7	-	TRBV7-9	CASSLAQVSYYEQYF	TGTGCCAGCAGCTTAGCGCAAGTTAGCTACTACGAGCAGTACTTC
-	TRBJ1-1	once	TRBV2	CASNAGGCRAFF	TGTGCCAGCAACGCGGGGGGGTGTAGAGCTTTCTTT
-	TRBJ2-5	-	TRBV20-1	CSARALETQYF	TGCAGTGCTAGGGCATTAGAGACCCAGTACTTC
TRBD2	TRBJ2-7	-	TRBV27	CASSLSGWRPAGGYEQYF	TGTGCCAGCAGTTTATCGGGATGGAGGCCTGCGGGGGGCTACGAGCAGTACTTC
-	TRBJ1-2	few	TRBV7-9	CASQGGDYGYTF	TGTGCCAGCCAGGGAGGTGACTATGGCTACACCTTC
-	TRBJ1-1	-	TRBV5-1	CASSLGPRSGTKDTEAFF	TGCGCCAGCAGCTTGGGCCCCCGTTCCGGGACAAAGGACACTGAAGCTTTCTTT
-	TRBJ1-2	-	TRBV11-2	CASSWGPAYGYTF	TGTGCCAGCAGTTGGGGGCCGGCCTATGGCTACACCTTC
-	TRBJ1-3	-	TRBV25-1	CASSDKGAGGNTIYF	TGTGCCAGCAGTGATAAGGGAGCGGGCGGAAACACCATATATTTT
-	TRBJ2-2	few	TRBV15	CATSRVWGKANTGELFF	TGTGCCACCAGCAGAGTATGGGGCAAAGCGAACACCGGGGAGCTGTTTTTT
-	TRBJ2-7	few	TRBV2	CASSEVVGEEQYF	TGTGCCAGCAGTGAGGTGGTCGGGGAGGAGCAGTACTTC
-	TRBJ2-1	-	TRBV6-5	CASSPYQTYNEQFF	TGTGCCAGCAGTCCGTACCAGACCTACAATGAGCAGTTCTTC
TRBD2	TRBJ2-3	-	TRBV18	CASSIPGERELADTQYF	TGTGCCAGCTCCATCCCGGGGGAGCGGGAGTTGGCAGATACGCAGTATTTT
-	TRBJ2-3	-	TRBV5-4	CASSLIAQQVPDTQYF	TGTGCCAGCAGCTTAATTGCGCAACAGGTCCCAGATACGCAGTATTTT
TRBD1	TRBJ1-6	few	TRBV27	CASSGGTGGNSPLHF	TGTGCCAGCAGTGGGGGGACAGGGGGCAATTCACCCCTCCACTTT
-	TRBJ1-4	-	TRBV6-5	CATGGGGGEKLFF	TGTGCCACCGGGGGGGGAGGTGGTGAAAAACTGTTTTTT
-	TRBJ1-5	-	TRBV19	CASSRTRGGIQPQHF	TGTGCCAGTAGTAGGACCAGGGGAGGGATTCAGCCCCAGCATTTT
-	TRBJ2-5	-	TRBV7-9	CASSLGAETQYF	TGTGCCAGCAGCTTGGGGGCGGAGACCCAGTACTTC
TRBD1	TRBJ2-7	-	TRBV28	CASSRRTKGAPYEQYF	TGTGCCAGCAGCAGGCGGACGAAGGGGGCGCCCTACGAGCAGTACTTC
TRBD1	TRBJ1-2	once	TRBV2	CASRQGGYGYTF	TGTGCCAGCCGACAGGGGGGGTATGGCTACACCTTC
TRBD1	TRBJ1-5	-	TRBV9	CASSAYPGTDQPQHF	TGTGCCAGCAGCGCCTATCCCGGGACAGACCAGCCCCAGCATTTT
TRBD1	TRBJ1-5	-	TRBV7-9	CASSLAGGTGWRDQPQHF	TGTGCCAGCAGCTTAGCCGGGGGGACAGGGTGGCGGGATCAGCCCCAGCATTTT
-	TRBJ1-1	few	TRBV2	CASKPPRDIGTEAFF	TGTGCCAGCAAACCTCCGAGAGACATCGGCACTGAAGCTTTCTTT
-	TRBJ2-3	-	TRBV13	CASSEIRGVDTQYF	TGTGCCAGCAGCGAAATTAGGGGCGTGGATACGCAGTATTTT
TRBD1	TRBJ1-5	-	TRBV6-6	CASSPGQGAPGQPQHF	TGTGCCAGCAGTCCGGGACAGGGGGCCCCGGGTCAGCCCCAGCATTTT
-	TRBJ1-3	-	TRBV5-1	CASSLGFLASSGNTIYF	TGCGCCAGCAGCTTGGGGTTTCTGGCCAGCTCTGGAAACACCATATATTTT
-	TRBJ2-7	-	TRBV6-4	CASSENRLGEQYF	TGTGCCAGCAGTGAAAACCGACTGGGCGAGCAGTACTTC
-	TRBJ1-1	once	TRBV6-1	CASSLRGLNTEAFF	TGTGCCAGCAGTCTTCGGGGGTTGAATACTGAAGCTTTCTTT
-	TRBJ1-1	-	TRBV5-4	CASSQQRGTEAFF	TGTGCCAGCAGCCAACAGCGAGGGACTGAAGCTTTCTTT
TRBD1	TRBJ1-6	-	TRBV9	CASGPGTGSSPLHF	TGTGCCAGCGGCCCCGGGACAGGGAGTTCACCCCTCCACTTT
TRBD1	TRBJ2-3	few	TRBV6-1	CASVSRGQGTDTQYF	TGTGCCAGCGTCTCTAGGGGACAGGGGACAGATACGCAGTATTTT